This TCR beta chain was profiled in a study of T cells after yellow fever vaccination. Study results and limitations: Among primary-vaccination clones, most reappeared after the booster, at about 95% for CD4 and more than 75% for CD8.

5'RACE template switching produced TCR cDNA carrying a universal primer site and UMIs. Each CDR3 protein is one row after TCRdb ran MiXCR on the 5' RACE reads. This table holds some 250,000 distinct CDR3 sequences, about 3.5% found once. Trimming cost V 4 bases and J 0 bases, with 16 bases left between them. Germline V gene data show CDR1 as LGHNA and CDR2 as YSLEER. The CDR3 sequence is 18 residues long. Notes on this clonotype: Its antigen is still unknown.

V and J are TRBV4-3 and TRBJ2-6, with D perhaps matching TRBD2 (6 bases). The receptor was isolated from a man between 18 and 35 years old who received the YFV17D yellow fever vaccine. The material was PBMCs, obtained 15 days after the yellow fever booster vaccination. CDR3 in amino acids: CASSPEAGTLSGANVLTF. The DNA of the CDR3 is TGCGCCAGCAGCCCCGAGGCGGGAACCCTCTCTGGGGCCAACGTCCTGACTTTC.